This T cell receptor (beta chain) was captured by sequencing in a study of blood T cell repertoires in COVID-19. TCRdb's copy holds only in-frame clones and misses some; the assay was immunoSEQ multiplex PCR. This sample has 200,000 to 300,000 clones, with around nine tenths found just once. Germline-derived CDR1 and CDR2 are SNHLY and FYNNEI. With 6 bases removed from V and 0 bases from J, the gap between germline ends came to 11 bases. The CDR3 loop spans 15 amino acids. The receptor's source is a middle-aged man who had recovered from COVID-19. The gene calls are TRBV2 and TRBJ1-4, with D uncertain. The sample taken for sequencing was peripheral blood. The chain's CDR3 is CASRRVASTNEKLFF. The CDR3, as DNA: TGTGCCAGCAGGAGAGTAGCTTCAACTAATGAAAAACTGTTTTTT. Using reference TRBV2 and TRBJ1-4 for the parts outside the CDR3, the full variable domain is EPEVTQTPSHQVTQMGQEVILRCVPISNHLYFYWYRQILGQKVEFLVSFYNNEISEKSEIFDDQFSVERPDGSNFTLKIRSTKLEDSAMYFCASRRVASTNEKLFFGSGTQLSVL.